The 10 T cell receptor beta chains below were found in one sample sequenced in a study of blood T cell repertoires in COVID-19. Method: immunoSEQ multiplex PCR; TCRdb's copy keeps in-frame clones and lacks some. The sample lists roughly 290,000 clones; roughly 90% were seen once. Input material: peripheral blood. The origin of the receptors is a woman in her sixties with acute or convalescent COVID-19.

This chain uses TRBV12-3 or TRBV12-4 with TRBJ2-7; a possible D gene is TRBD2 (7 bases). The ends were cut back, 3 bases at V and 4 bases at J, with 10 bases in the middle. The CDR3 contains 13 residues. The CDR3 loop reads CASSFKGGYEQYF. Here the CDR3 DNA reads TGTGCCAGCAGTTTCAAGGGGGGGTACGAGCAGTACTTC.

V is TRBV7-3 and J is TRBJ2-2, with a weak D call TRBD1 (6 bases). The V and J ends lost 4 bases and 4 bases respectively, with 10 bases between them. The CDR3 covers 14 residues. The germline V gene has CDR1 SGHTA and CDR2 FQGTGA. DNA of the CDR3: TGTGCCAGCAGCTCCGGGACAACCACCGGGGAGCTGTTTTTT. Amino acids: CASSSGTTTGELFF.

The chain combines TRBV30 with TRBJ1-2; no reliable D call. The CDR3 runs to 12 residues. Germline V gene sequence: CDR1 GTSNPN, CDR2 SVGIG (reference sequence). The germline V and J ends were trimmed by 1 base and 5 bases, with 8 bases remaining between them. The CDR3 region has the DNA TGTGCCTGGAGTGGAGCGAGTTATGGCTACACCTTC. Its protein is CAWSGASYGYTF.

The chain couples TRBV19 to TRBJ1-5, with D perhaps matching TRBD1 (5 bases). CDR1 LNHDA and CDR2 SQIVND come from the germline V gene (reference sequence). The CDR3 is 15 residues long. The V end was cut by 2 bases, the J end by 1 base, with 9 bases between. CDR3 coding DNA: TGTGCCAGTAGTATATCAGGGTTGAGCAATCAGCCCCAGCATTTT. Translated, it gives CASSISGLSNQPQHF.

The CDR3 DNA follows: TGTGCCAGCAGCGTAGGAGGGATCTCCTACGAGCAGTACTTC. Translating it yields CASSVGGISYEQYF. The chain has TRBV9 and TRBJ2-7; perhaps TRBD2 as D (5 bases). CDR3 size: 14 residues. The V gene's germline CDR1 is SGDLS and CDR2 YYNGEE. The ends were cut back, 0 bases at V and 0 bases at J, with 7 bases in the middle.

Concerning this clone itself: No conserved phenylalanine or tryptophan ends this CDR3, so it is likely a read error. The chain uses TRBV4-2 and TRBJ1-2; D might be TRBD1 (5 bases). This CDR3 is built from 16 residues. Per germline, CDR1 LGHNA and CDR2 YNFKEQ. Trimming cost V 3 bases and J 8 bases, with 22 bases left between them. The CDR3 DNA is TGTGCCAGCAGCCAGGCTCAGGGCGGCGTAACAATGGGCTACACCCTC. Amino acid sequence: CASSQAQGGVTMGYTL.

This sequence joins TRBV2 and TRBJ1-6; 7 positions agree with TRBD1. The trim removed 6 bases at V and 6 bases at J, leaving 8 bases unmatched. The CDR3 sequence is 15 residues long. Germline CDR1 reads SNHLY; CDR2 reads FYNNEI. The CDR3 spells CASRGDRDLNSPLHF. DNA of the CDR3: TGTGCCAGCAGAGGCGACAGGGACCTTAATTCACCCCTCCACTTT.

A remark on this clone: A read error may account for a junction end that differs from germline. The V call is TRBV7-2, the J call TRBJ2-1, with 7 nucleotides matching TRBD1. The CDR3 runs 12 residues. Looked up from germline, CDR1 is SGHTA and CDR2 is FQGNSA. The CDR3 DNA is TGTGCCAGCAGCTTAAGAACAGGGGAGCGGTTCTTC. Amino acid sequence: CASSLRTGERFF. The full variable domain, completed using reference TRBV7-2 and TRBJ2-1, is GAGVSQSPSNKVTEKGKDVELRCDPISGHTALYWYRQSLGQGLEFLIYFQGNSAPDKSGLPSDRFSAERTGGSVSTLTIQRTQQEDSAVYLCASSLRTGERFFGPGTRLTVL.

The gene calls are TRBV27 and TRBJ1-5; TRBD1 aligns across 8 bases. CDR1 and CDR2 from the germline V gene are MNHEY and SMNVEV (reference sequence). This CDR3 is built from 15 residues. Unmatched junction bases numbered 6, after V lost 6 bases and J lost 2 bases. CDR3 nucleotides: TGTGCCAGCAGATTTCAGGGGGCTGGCAATCAGCCCCAGCATTTT. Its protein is CASRFQGAGNQPQHF.

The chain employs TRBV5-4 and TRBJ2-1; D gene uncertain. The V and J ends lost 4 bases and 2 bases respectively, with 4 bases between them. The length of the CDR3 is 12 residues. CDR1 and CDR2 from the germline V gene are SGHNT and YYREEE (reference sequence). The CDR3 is CASSNTYNEQFF. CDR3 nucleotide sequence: TGTGCCAGCAGCAACACCTACAATGAGCAGTTCTTC.